These 30 T cell receptor beta chains originate from one sample sequenced in a study of cytomegalovirus exposure and HLA in healthy donors. This table comes from immunoSEQ multiplex PCR, and its TCRdb copy is limited to in-frame clones, with some not included. The sample gives 100,000 to 150,000 clones, 85% to 95% of which show up once; 1% to 1.5% is in the top ten. The specimen sequenced was PBMCs. Every receptor here comes from a woman aged 18-29 years in good health and CMV-seronegative.

The rearrangement joins TRBV7-9 to TRBJ2-2, with 13 nucleotides matching TRBD2. Germline trimming cut 4 bases from V and 7 bases from J; bases unmatched to any gene: 9. The CDR3 runs 17 residues. CDR1 and CDR2 from the germline V gene are SEHNR and FQNEAQ (reference sequence). The CDR3 nucleotides are TGTGCCAGCAGCTCTTCTACTAGCGGGAGGGTCCACGGGGAGCTGTTTTTT. Protein product: CASSSSTSGRVHGELFF.

The chain carries TRBV19 and TRBJ2-1, with D unclear. CDR3 length equals 15 residues. V lost 3 bases, J lost 4 bases, and 13 bases lay in between. Per germline, CDR1 LNHDA and CDR2 SQIVND (reference sequence). CDR3 bases: TGTGCCAGTAGTATTGTTGGGCAGTCTTACAATGAGCAGTTCTTC. Protein product: CASSIVGQSYNEQFF.

The chain joins TRBV7-3 to TRBJ2-5, with TRBD2 matching 10 bases. The CDR3 length is 13 residues. The V gene end was trimmed by 4 bases and the J gene end by 5 bases; junction bases not matched to a gene: 1. Germline V gene data show CDR1 as SGHTA and CDR2 as FQGTGA. The CDR3 nucleotides are TGTGCCAGCAGCTCGACTAGCGGGGAGACCCAGTACTTC. Translating gives CASSSTSGETQYF.

The chain is built from TRBV6-5 and TRBJ1-2; D possibly corresponds to TRBD1 (6 bases). The V end lost 4 bases, the J end lost 5 bases, and 11 bases lay between the germline ends. Per the germline V gene, CDR1 is MNHEY and CDR2 is SVGAGI. The CDR3 is made up of 13 amino acids. In DNA, the CDR3 is TGTGCCAGCAGTTTCCGGGACACGTATGGCTACACCTTC. This codes for CASSFRDTYGYTF.

V usage is TRBV15 and J usage is TRBJ2-5, with TRBD1 matching over 11 bases. The CDR3 contains 16 residues. Unmatched junction bases numbered 5, after V lost 0 bases and J lost 5 bases. Germline assignment: CDR1 LNHNV and CDR2 YYDKDF (reference sequence). CDR3 sequence (DNA): TGTGCCACCAGCAGAGACCGGGACAGGGGGTGGGAGACCCAGTACTTC. As protein: CATSRDRDRGWETQYF.

The chain recombines TRBV27 with TRBJ1-1; D remains ambiguous. The CDR3 spans 14 residues. Deletions cut 7 bases from V and 1 base from J, with 13 bases between. Germline V CDR1 and CDR2: MNHEY, SMNVEV (reference sequence). CDR3 sequence (DNA): TGTGCCAGCACCTTCTCACGGGGGAACACTGAAGCTTTCTTT. It is translated as CASTFSRGNTEAFF.

The rearrangement links TRBV7-6 to TRBJ2-1, with D hard to call. Trimming removed 1 base from V and 4 bases from J, with 20 bases in between. Per the germline V gene, CDR1 is SGHVS and CDR2 is FNYEAQ. CDR3 length equals 18 residues. In nucleotides, the CDR3 is TGTGCCAGCAGCTTAGTTATACGATATAAACTAATATACAATGAGCAGTTCTTC. Its protein is CASSLVIRYKLIYNEQFF.

The chain joins TRBV27 to TRBJ2-1; 8 bases agree with TRBD2. Trimming at V came to 6 bases and at J to 8 bases, leaving 12 bases not matched to a gene. This CDR3 has 15 amino acids. Germline lookup yields CDR1 MNHEY and CDR2 SMNVEV (reference sequence). The CDR3 loop reads CASSALGAGVHEQFF. Here the CDR3 DNA reads TGTGCCAGCAGCGCCTTGGGAGCGGGGGTTCATGAGCAGTTCTTC.

The chain joins TRBV19 to TRBJ1-4; no clear D. The V end was cut by 3 bases, the J end by 3 bases, with 20 bases between. This CDR3 has 18 amino acids. Germline CDR1 reads LNHDA; CDR2 reads SQIVND (reference sequence). In nucleotides, the CDR3 is TGTGCCAGTAGTATGGGCCTTGTCCATGGGCCGGCTAATGAAAAACTGTTTTTT. This sequence encodes CASSMGLVHGPANEKLFF. Complete variable domain (other parts from reference TRBV19 and TRBJ1-4): DGGITQSPKYLFRKEGQNVTLSCEQNLNHDAMYWYRQDPGQGLRLIYYSQIVNDFQKGDIAEGYSVSREKKESFPLTVTSAQKNPTAFYLCASSMGLVHGPANEKLFFGSGTQLSVL.

The rearrangement joins TRBV19 to TRBJ2-4, with a possible D match to TRBD1 (6 bases). Trimming took off 5 bases at V and 7 bases at J, with 18 bases between the two ends. Germline-derived CDR1 and CDR2 are LNHDA and SQIVND (reference sequence). There are 15 residues in the CDR3. In DNA, the CDR3 is TGTGCCAGTAGTCGTGACAGGACGATAGGCAACATTCAGTACTTC. It codes for CASSRDRTIGNIQYF.

The CDR3 DNA reads TGTGCCAGCAGCCCTCGGACAGGGGAGGACACTGAAGCTTTCTTT. Its translation is CASSPRTGEDTEAFF. This chain uses TRBV4-2 with TRBJ1-1; the match to TRBD1 covers 9 bases. V lost 4 bases, J lost 3 bases, and 6 bases stayed unmatched. The CDR3 runs to 15 residues. CDR1 and CDR2 (germline): LGHNA, YNFKEQ.

This clone was observed once. CDR3 amino acids: CASSLISGTYEQYF. The CDR3 nucleotides are TGTGCCAGCAGTTTGATTAGCGGGACCTACGAGCAGTACTTC. The chain uses TRBV28 and TRBJ2-7, with 8 bases lining up with TRBD2. The CDR3 has 14 amino acids. The germline gives CDR1 MDHEN, CDR2 SYDVKM. With 3 bases clipped from V and 2 bases from J, the junction kept 3 bases outside the gene matches.

This clone appeared a single time. The chain employs TRBV9 and TRBJ2-3, with 7 positions matching TRBD2. The germline V gene has CDR1 SGDLS and CDR2 YYNGEE. With V trimmed by 1 base and J by 4 bases, 3 bases remained unmatched. The CDR3 covers 14 residues. Here the CDR3 DNA reads TGTGCCAGCAGCGTACAGGGACTATCAGATACGCAGTATTTT. Translating gives CASSVQGLSDTQYF.

This clone was seen once. The V gene is TRBV11-2, the J gene TRBJ2-1, with D perhaps TRBD1 (5 bases). Trimming shortened V by 2 bases and J by 6 bases, and 17 bases separated the two germline ends. In germline, CDR1 is SGHAT, CDR2 FQNNGV. This CDR3 region has 16 residues. CDR3 sequence: CASSLFRDPLGNEQFF. In DNA, the CDR3 is TGTGCCAGCAGCTTATTCAGGGATCCGTTGGGCAATGAGCAGTTCTTC.

V gene TRBV28 combines with J gene TRBJ2-7; D not certain. The CDR3 is 12 amino acids. Per the germline V gene, CDR1 is MDHEN and CDR2 is SYDVKM. V was pared by 2 bases and J by 7 bases, with 9 bases between. The CDR3 loop reads CASSLRVREQYF. DNA of the CDR3: TGTGCCAGCAGTTTACGGGTGAGAGAGCAGTACTTC.

The V gene is TRBV10-3, the J gene TRBJ1-1, with D maybe TRBD1 (5 bases). V lost 6 bases, J lost 4 bases, and 15 bases lay in between. CDR1 and CDR2 from the germline V gene are ENHRY and SYGVKD. CDR3 length: 14 amino acids. The CDR3 reads CAISGWGEGTEAFF. The CDR3 DNA reads as TGTGCCATCAGCGGTTGGGGGGAGGGCACTGAAGCTTTCTTT.

The genes are TRBV5-1 and TRBJ1-1; possibly TRBD1 for D (6 bases). Trimming pared 3 bases from V and 0 bases from J, leaving 12 bases between. Germline CDR1 reads SGHRS; CDR2 reads YFSETQ. This CDR3 region has 15 residues. CDR3 in amino acids: CASSSYRDMNTEAFF. As DNA, the CDR3 is TGCGCCAGCAGCTCTTACAGGGACATGAACACTGAAGCTTTCTTT.

This clone has just a few counts. DNA for the CDR3: TGTGCCAGCAGTGACAGGGGTGCAACTGAAGCTTTCTTT. Amino acids: CASSDRGATEAFF. The chain is built from TRBV25-1 and TRBJ1-1, with D possibly being TRBD1 (6 bases). The CDR3 is made up of 13 amino acids. V was trimmed by 3 bases and J by 5 bases, leaving 10 bases between them. Germline loops: CDR1 MGHDK, CDR2 SYGVNS.

This clone was counted only a few times. The V call is TRBV5-1, the J call TRBJ2-2, with TRBD1 as a possible D gene (6 bases). The CDR3 length is 16 residues. The ends were cut back, 0 bases at V and 1 base at J, with 10 bases in the middle. CDR1 is SGHRS and CDR2 is YFSETQ in the germline V gene. CDR3 loop: CASSLGDTLNTGELFF. CDR3 nucleotide sequence: TGCGCCAGCAGCTTGGGGGACACTTTGAACACCGGGGAGCTGTTTTTT.

V gene TRBV6-5 combines with J gene TRBJ2-5, with TRBD2 matching 11 bases. The CDR3 spans 14 residues. The V and J ends lost 5 bases and 5 bases, in that order; junction bases with no gene match: 4. CDR1 is MNHEY, CDR2 SVGAGI, per germline. The CDR3 DNA follows: TGTGCCAGCAGTACACTAGCGGGAGATGAGACCCAGTACTTC. Its protein product is CASSTLAGDETQYF.

This clone was detected once. This CDR3 is CAWSPGRQGRWAEAFF. Here the CDR3 DNA reads TGTGCCTGGAGCCCGGGACGACAGGGAAGGTGGGCTGAAGCTTTCTTT. The gene calls are TRBV30 and TRBJ1-1; 7 nucleotides match TRBD1. This CDR3 has 16 residues. Trimming at V came to 3 bases and at J to 6 bases, leaving 16 bases not matched to a gene. The germline gives CDR1 GTSNPN, CDR2 SVGIG (reference sequence).

The CDR3, as DNA: TGCGCCAGCAGCCAAGATGGGGGGGCCTATGGCTACACCTTC. Translated, it gives CASSQDGGAYGYTF. The rearrangement links TRBV4-1 to TRBJ1-2, with TRBD1 as a possible D gene (6 bases). The CDR3 consists of 14 residues. Germline V gene sequence: CDR1 MGHRA, CDR2 YSYEKL. V was cut by 0 bases and J by 4 bases, with 9 bases left in between.

This sequence joins TRBV5-1 and TRBJ1-3; D remains ambiguous. The CDR3 loop spans 17 amino acids. Trimming left V 0 bases short and J 0 bases short, with 13 bases between. The germline V gene has CDR1 SGHRS and CDR2 YFSETQ. In DNA, the CDR3 is TGCGCCAGCAGCTTGGTAGGTGGCGGGGACTCTGGAAACACCATATATTTT. Protein: CASSLVGGGDSGNTIYF.

The chain recombines TRBV5-1 with TRBJ2-2; D is unresolved. Germline CDR1 and CDR2: SGHRS and YFSETQ. The CDR3 sequence is 14 residues long. V lost 2 bases, J lost 4 bases, and 9 bases lay in between. DNA of the CDR3: TGCGCCAGCAGCTTCCCACTTCCCACCGGGGAGCTGTTTTTT. Protein product: CASSFPLPTGELFF.

This clone was counted once. The chain couples TRBV7-2 to TRBJ2-2, with 13 bases lining up with TRBD2. Trimming took 6 bases from V and 0 from J; bases not matched to a gene: 4. CDR1 and CDR2 from the germline V gene are SGHTA and FQGNSA. CDR3 length: 17 amino acids. The CDR3 DNA sequence: TGTGCCAGCAGTAGGACTAGCGGGGGTCCGAACACCGGGGAGCTGTTTTTT. This sequence encodes CASSRTSGGPNTGELFF.

The chain couples TRBV7-2 to TRBJ2-2; no clear D gene. This CDR3 comprises 14 residues. V was trimmed by 6 bases and J by 11 bases, leaving 19 bases between them. Germline assignment: CDR1 SGHTA and CDR2 FQGNSA. CDR3 in amino acids: CASSQTEQGLELFF. CDR3 bases: TGTGCCAGCAGTCAAACAGAACAAGGCCTTGAGCTGTTTTTT.

The chain is built from TRBV6-6 and TRBJ2-3; tentative D call: TRBD1 (6 bases). V shed 9 bases and J shed 0 bases, with 13 bases lying between them. This CDR3 is 14 amino acids long. Germline values: CDR1 MNHNY, CDR2 SVGAGI (reference sequence). The CDR3 region is CASRGTVSTDTQYF. Written as DNA, the CDR3 is TGTGCCAGTAGGGGGACGGTAAGCACAGATACGCAGTATTTT.

The chain combines TRBV6-1 with TRBJ2-5; D call uncertain. The CDR3 sequence is 13 residues long. The V gene lost 5 bases and the J gene lost 2 bases, with 9 bases spanning the gap. CDR1 and CDR2 from the germline V gene are MNHNS and SASEGT. The chain's CDR3 is CASSRTEQETQYF. The CDR3 bases are TGTGCCAGCAGTAGAACAGAGCAAGAGACCCAGTACTTC.

V is TRBV2 and J is TRBJ1-2; tentative D call: TRBD1 (5 bases). There are 12 residues in the CDR3. Trimming took 8 bases from V and 7 from J, leaving 14 bases between them. The germline gives CDR1 SNHLY, CDR2 FYNNEI. CDR3 protein: CASARGELGYTF. The DNA for the CDR3 is TGTGCCAGCGCGCGGGGGGAACTTGGCTACACCTTC.

This CDR3 is CASSSRGDTEAFF. The DNA for the CDR3 is TGTGCCAGCAGTTCCAGGGGAGACACTGAAGCTTTCTTT. The chain links TRBV6-6 to TRBJ1-1; D might be TRBD1 (6 bases). The CDR3 sequence is 13 residues long. In germline, CDR1 is MNHNY, CDR2 SVGAGI (reference sequence). The V and J ends lost 4 bases and 3 bases respectively, with 9 bases between them.